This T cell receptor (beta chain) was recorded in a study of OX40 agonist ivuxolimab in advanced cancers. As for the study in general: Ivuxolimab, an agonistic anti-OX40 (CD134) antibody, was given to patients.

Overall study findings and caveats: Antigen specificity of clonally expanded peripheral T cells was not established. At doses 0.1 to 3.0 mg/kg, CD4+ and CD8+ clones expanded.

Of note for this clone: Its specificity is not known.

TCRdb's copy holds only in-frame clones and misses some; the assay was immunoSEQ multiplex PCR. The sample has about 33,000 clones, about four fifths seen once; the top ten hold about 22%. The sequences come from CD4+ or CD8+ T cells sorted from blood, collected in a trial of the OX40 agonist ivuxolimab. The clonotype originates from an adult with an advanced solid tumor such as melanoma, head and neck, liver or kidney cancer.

The CDR3 sequence is CASSLQGQGADEQYF. The CDR3 coding sequence is TGTGCCAGCAGCTTACAAGGACAGGGGGCCGACGAGCAGTACTTC. This chain joins TRBV13 and TRBJ2-7; 11 bases fit TRBD1. The CDR3 length is 15 residues. With 2 bases clipped from V and 5 bases from J, the junction kept 5 bases outside the gene matches. Germline values: CDR1 PRHDT, CDR2 FYEKMQ (reference sequence).